What follows describes a single T cell receptor beta chain. Trimming left V 8 bases short and J 2 bases short, with 16 bases between. Per the germline V gene, CDR1 is SQVTM and CDR2 is ANQGSEA. The CDR3 covers 14 residues. Combining a sample-barcoded 5' primer with a J-beta primer mix, a second PCR ran for about 6 to 12 cycles. TCRdb independently ran MiXCR on the 5' RACE reads; one entry per CDR3 protein. The table includes around 1.7 million distinct CDR3 sequences, 25% to 30% detected once. This entry belongs to a study of blood T cells in healthy people across ages. The receptor was isolated from a woman aged 30 to 39 in good health. The chain employs TRBV29-1 and TRBJ2-1, with TRBD2 as a possible D gene (5 bases). Sequencing input: blood. The chain's CDR3 is CSSRAGLPYNEQFF. Here the CDR3 DNA reads TGCAGCTCTCGGGCGGGTTTACCCTACAATGAGCAGTTCTTC.